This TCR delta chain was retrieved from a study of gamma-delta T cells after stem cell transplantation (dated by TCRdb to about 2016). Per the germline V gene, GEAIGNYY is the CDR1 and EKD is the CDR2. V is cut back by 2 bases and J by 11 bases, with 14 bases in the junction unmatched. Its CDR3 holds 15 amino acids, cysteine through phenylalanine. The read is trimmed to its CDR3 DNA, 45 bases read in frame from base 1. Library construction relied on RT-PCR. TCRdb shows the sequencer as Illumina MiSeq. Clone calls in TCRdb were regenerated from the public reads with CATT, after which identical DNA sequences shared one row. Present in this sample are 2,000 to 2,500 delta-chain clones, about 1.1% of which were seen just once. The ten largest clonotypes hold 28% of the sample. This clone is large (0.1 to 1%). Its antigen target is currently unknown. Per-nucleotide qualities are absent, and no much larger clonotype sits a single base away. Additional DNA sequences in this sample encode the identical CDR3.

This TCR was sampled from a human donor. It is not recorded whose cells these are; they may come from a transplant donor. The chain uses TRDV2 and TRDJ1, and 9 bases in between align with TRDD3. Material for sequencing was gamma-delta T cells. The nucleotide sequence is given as TGTGCCTGTGACAGAGTCGGGGATACGACGGGAACTCTCATCTTT. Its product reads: CACDRVGDTTGTLIF.